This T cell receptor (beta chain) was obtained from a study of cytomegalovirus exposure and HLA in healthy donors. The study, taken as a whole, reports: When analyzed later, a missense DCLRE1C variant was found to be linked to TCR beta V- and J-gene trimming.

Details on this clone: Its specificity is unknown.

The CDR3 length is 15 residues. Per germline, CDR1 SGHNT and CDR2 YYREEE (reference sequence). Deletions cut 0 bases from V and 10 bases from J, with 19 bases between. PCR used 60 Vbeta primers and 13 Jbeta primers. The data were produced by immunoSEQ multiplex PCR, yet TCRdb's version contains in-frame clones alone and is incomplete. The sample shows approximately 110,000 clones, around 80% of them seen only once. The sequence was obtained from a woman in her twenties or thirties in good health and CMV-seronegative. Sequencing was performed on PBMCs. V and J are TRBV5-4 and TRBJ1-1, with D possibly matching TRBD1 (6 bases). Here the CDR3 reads CASSLGGRMRVAAFF. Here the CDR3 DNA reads TGTGCCAGCAGCTTGGGGGGGCGTATGCGGGTGGCAGCTTTCTTT. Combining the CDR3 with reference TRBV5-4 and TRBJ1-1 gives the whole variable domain ETGVTQSPTHLIKTRGQQVTLRCSSQSGHNTVSWYQQALGQGPQFIFQYYREEENGRGNFPPRFSGLQFPNYSSELNVNALELDDSALYLCASSLGGRMRVAAFFGQGTRLTVV.